This T cell receptor beta chain stems from a study of blood T cell repertoires in COVID-19. This clone came up once. This CDR3 spans 14 amino acids. The germline gives CDR1 LNHDA, CDR2 SQIVND (reference sequence). The ends lost 8 bases at V and 5 bases at J; junction bases unmatched: 10. Assay used: immunoSEQ multiplex PCR; TCRdb lists only in-frame clones, some missing. Altogether under 200,000 clones are present, under 90% being singletons, with the ten largest covering more than 3%. This chain joins TRBV19 and TRBJ1-1; 8 bases agree with TRBD1. The specimen was PBMCs or T cells enriched from blood (not recorded which). The clonotype comes from a woman aged 55-69 years who had recovered from COVID-19. This CDR3 is CASLGSQGETEAFF. The CDR3 bases are TGTGCCAGTTTGGGCTCACAGGGGGAGACTGAAGCTTTCTTT.